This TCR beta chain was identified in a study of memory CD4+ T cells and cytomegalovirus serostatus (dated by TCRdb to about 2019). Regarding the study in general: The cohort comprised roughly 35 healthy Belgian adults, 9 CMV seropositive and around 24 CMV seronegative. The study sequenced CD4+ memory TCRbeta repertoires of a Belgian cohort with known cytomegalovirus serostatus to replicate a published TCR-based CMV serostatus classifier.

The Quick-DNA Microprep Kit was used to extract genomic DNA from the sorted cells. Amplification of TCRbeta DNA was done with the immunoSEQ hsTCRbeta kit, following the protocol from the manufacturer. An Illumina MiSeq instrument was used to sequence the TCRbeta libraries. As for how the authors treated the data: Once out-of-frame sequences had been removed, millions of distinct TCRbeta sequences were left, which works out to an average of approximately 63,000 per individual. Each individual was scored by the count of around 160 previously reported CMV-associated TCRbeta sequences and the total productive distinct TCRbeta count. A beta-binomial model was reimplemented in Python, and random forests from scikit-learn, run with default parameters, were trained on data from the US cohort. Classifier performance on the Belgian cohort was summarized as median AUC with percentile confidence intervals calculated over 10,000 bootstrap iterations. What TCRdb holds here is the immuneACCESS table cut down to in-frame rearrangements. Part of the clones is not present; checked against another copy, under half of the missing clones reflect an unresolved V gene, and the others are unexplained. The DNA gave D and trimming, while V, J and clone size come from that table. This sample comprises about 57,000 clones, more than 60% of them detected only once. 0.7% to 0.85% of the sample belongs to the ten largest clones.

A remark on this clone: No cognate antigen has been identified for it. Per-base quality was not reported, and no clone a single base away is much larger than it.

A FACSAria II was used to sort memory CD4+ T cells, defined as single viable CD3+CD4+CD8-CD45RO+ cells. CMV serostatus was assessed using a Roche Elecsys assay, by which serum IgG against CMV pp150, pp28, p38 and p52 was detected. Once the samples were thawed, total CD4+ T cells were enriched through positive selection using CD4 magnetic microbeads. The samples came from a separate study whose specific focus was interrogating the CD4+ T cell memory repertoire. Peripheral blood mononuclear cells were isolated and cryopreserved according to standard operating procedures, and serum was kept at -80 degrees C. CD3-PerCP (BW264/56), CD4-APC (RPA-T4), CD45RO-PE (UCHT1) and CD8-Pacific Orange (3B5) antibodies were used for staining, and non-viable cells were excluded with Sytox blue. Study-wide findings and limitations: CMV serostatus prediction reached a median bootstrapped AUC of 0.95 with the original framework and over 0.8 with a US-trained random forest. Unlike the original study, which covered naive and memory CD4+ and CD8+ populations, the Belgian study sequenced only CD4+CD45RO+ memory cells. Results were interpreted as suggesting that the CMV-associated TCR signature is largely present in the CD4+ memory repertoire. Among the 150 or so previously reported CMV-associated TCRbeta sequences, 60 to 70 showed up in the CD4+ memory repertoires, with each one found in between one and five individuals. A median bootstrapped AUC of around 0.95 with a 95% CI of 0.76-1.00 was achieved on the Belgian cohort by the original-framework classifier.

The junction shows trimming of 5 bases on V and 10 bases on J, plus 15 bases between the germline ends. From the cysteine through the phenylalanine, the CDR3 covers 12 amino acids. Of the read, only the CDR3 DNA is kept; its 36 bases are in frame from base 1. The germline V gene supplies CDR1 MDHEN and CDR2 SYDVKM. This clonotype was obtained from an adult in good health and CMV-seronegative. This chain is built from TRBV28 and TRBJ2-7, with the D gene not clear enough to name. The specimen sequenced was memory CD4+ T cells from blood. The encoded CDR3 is CASSIPMSLQYF. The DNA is TGTGCCAGCAGTATTCCCATGAGCCTACAGTACTTC. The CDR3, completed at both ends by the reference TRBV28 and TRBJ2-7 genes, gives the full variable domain DVKVTQSSRYLVKRTGEKVFLECVQDMDHENMFWYRQDPGLGLRLIYFSYDVKMKEKGDIPEGYSVSREKKERFSLILESASTNQTSMYLCASSIPMSLQYFGPGTRLTVT.